This TCR beta chain emerged from a study of breast tumors, draining lymph nodes, adjacent tissues. This clonotype has a count of ten or more. Antigen specificity is unknown. TCRdb called the multiplex PCR reads again in MiXCR, with one record for every CDR3 protein. The sample has roughly 80,000 distinct CDR3 sequences, under 25% seen once. Samples came from axillary lymph nodes draining the breast cancer. Study-wide findings and caveats: Data fit most tumor T cells coming from lymph node, expanding in tumor. Tumors had less TCR diversity than lymph nodes, more than nontumor tissue. Data only fit, rather than demonstrated, lymph node origin of most tumor T cells. Luminal-like breast cancer showed significantly greater tumor-nontumor repertoire similarity than basal-like breast cancer did.

Trimming took 1 base from V and 0 from J; bases not matched to a gene: 9. CDR3 length: 18 amino acids. Germline V gene lookup returns CDR1 SGHVS and CDR2 FNYEAQ. The J gene is TRBJ2-3, the V gene TRBV7-6, with 8 bases aligning to TRBD2. This clonotype originated in a female donor with breast cancer. Some clones in this sample may be carry-over from other donors' samples. What was sequenced was axillary lymph node tissue. The CDR3 here is CASSLVLAGGGSTDTQYF. The DNA for the CDR3 is TGTGCCAGCAGCTTAGTGTTGGCGGGAGGAGGGAGCACAGATACGCAGTATTTT.